The sequence of this T cell receptor (beta chain) was determined in a study of shared clonotypes between healthy human individuals. As for the study in general: Donors consisted of two women and three men between 18 and 49. Points from the study as a whole: About 5% was the fraction of naive CD4 clonotypes found shared across four donors.

Method: immunoSEQ multiplex PCR; TCRdb's copy keeps in-frame clones and lacks some. Of some 2 million clones in the sample, over 85% were seen once. A note on this clone: Antigen specificity is unknown.

Sequences were obtained from naive CD4+ T cells sorted from blood. This sample's subset: CD45RA+ positively selected. The sequence derives from a man between 18 and 35 years old in good health.

CDR3 residues: CASSPGGMNTEAFF. The CDR3, as DNA: TGTGCCAGCTCACCGGGGGGTATGAACACTGAAGCTTTCTTT. The V and J genes are TRBV18 and TRBJ1-1; weak D call: TRBD1 (5 bases). The CDR3 runs to 14 residues. Germline V gene lookup returns CDR1 KGHSH and CDR2 LQKENI. V was trimmed by 3 bases and J by 0 bases, leaving 8 bases between them.